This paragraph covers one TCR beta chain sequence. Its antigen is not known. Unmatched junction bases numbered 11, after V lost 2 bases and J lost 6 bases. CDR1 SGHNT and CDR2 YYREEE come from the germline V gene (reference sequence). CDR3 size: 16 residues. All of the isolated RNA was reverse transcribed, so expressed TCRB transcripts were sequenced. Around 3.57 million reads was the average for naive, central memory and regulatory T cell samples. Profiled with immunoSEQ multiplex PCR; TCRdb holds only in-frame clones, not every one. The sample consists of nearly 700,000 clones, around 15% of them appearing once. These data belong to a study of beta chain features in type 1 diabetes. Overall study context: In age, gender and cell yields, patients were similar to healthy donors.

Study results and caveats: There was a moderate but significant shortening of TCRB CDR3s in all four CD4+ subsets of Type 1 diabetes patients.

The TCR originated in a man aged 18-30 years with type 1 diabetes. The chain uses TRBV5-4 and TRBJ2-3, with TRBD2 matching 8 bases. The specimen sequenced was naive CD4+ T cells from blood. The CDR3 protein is CASSFVGGGDQDTQYF. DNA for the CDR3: TGTGCCAGCAGCTTCGTCGGGGGGGGCGACCAGGATACGCAGTATTTT.